The 27 T cell receptor beta chains listed next were all sequenced from one sample in a study of blood T cell repertoires in COVID-19. Using immunoSEQ multiplex PCR, the repertoire was profiled, and TCRdb retains in-frame clones only, with some absent. Here the sample spans 65,000 to 90,000 clones, almost 85% being singletons. Sequences were obtained from peripheral blood. These TCRs come from a man aged 60-69 years with acute or convalescent COVID-19.

The V call is TRBV4-1, the J call TRBJ2-2, with D possibly TRBD1 on 6 matching bases. The CDR3 totals 15 residues. With 6 bases removed from V and 7 bases from J, the gap between germline ends came to 18 bases. Germline V CDR1 and CDR2: MGHRA, YSYEKL. The DNA for the CDR3 is TGCGCCAGCAGGCATTTAGGAGCAGGGGTCGGGGAGCTGTTTTTT. It specifies CASRHLGAGVGELFF.

V usage is TRBV12-3 or TRBV12-4 and J usage is TRBJ2-7; D ambiguous. The V and J ends lost 3 bases and 2 bases respectively, with 8 bases between them. The CDR3 is 13 amino acids. The DNA of the CDR3 is TGTGCCAGCAGTTTCGGCGGCCCCTACGAGCAGTACTTC. Its protein is CASSFGGPYEQYF.

V and J are TRBV5-6 and TRBJ1-6; 8 bases are shared with TRBD1. The CDR3 loop spans 14 amino acids. The germline V gene encodes CDR1 SGHDT and CDR2 YYEEEE. Losses at the gene ends were 3 bases for V and 7 bases for J; bases not matched to a gene: 3. CDR3 loop: CASSSRQGNSPLHF. DNA for the CDR3: TGTGCCAGCAGCTCCCGACAGGGGAATTCACCCCTCCACTTT.

This clone has only one observation. This rearrangement joins TRBV9 to TRBJ1-2, with D possibly TRBD1 on 6 matching bases. The V gene's germline CDR1 is SGDLS and CDR2 YYNGEE. This CDR3 comprises 13 residues. V dropped 2 bases and J dropped 8 bases, with 13 bases sitting between them. CDR3 residues: CASSVEPGEGYTF. The CDR3 DNA sequence: TGTGCCAGCAGCGTCGAGCCAGGGGAAGGCTACACCTTC.

The genes are TRBV27 and TRBJ2-1; D is unresolved. This CDR3 comprises 13 residues. V was cut by 3 bases and J by 5 bases, with 8 bases left in between. The germline V gene has CDR1 MNHEY and CDR2 SMNVEV (reference sequence). The CDR3 spells CASSFLQNNEQFF. The CDR3 nucleotides are TGTGCCAGCAGTTTCTTACAAAACAATGAGCAGTTCTTC.

The chain combines TRBV5-1 with TRBJ2-5; 9 bases agree with TRBD2. This CDR3 has 14 residues. The germline CDR1 and CDR2 sequences are SGHRS and YFSETQ. After removal of 4 bases from V and 5 bases from J, the junction contained 6 bases not matched to a gene. CDR3 amino acids: CASSTGTSPETQYF. The CDR3 coding sequence is TGCGCCAGCAGCACCGGGACTAGCCCGGAGACCCAGTACTTC. Drawing the rest from reference TRBV5-1 and TRBJ2-5, the complete variable domain is KAGVTQTPRYLIKTRGQQVTLSCSPISGHRSVSWYQQTPGQGLQFLFEYFSETQRNKGNFPGRFSGRQFSNSRSEMNVSTLELGDSALYLCASSTGTSPETQYFGPGTRLLVL.

The chain joins TRBV7-2 to TRBJ1-3; tentatively, D is TRBD1 (5 bases). With 6 bases removed from V and 4 bases from J, the gap between germline ends came to 13 bases. CDR3 length: 14 amino acids. Per germline, CDR1 SGHTA and CDR2 FQGNSA. CDR3 residues: CASSSPGEGNTIYF. Written as DNA, the CDR3 is TGTGCCAGCAGTTCACCGGGGGAGGGAAACACCATATATTTT.

The chain joins TRBV5-8 to TRBJ2-7, with TRBD2 as a possible D gene (6 bases). The V end was cut by 2 bases, the J end by 4 bases, with 13 bases between. The CDR3 sequence is 14 residues long. CDR1 is SGHTS and CDR2 is YDEGEE in the germline V gene. The CDR3 DNA reads as TGTGCCAGCAGCTTTACAGCCCGGGGGTACGAGCAGTACTTC. It specifies CASSFTARGYEQYF.

This chain links TRBV7-8 with TRBJ1-4, with D possibly TRBD1 on 6 matching bases. The CDR3 runs to 16 residues. The germline V and J ends were trimmed by 7 bases and 8 bases, with 23 bases remaining between them. CDR1 SGHVS and CDR2 FQNEAQ come from the germline V gene. CDR3 residues: CASTPRRMGAGEKLFF. CDR3 nucleotide sequence: TGTGCCAGCACTCCACGCCGAATGGGGGCTGGGGAAAAACTGTTTTTT.

The chain combines TRBV11-3 with TRBJ2-5, with D possibly matching TRBD2 (6 bases). Trimming left V 5 bases short and J 5 bases short, with 12 bases between. Germline lookup yields CDR1 SGHNT and CDR2 YENEEA. The CDR3 runs 13 residues. The CDR3 DNA reads as TGTGCCAGCAGCCAACACGGAGGGGAGACCCAGTACTTC. Amino acid sequence: CASSQHGGETQYF.

The rearrangement links TRBV7-9 to TRBJ2-2; 13 bases agree with TRBD2. Per the germline V gene, CDR1 is SEHNR and CDR2 is FQNEAQ (reference sequence). This CDR3 comprises 15 residues. Trimming cost V 7 bases and J 5 bases; bases outside gene matches: 4. CDR3 coding DNA: TGTGCCAGCATCAGACTAGCGGGAGGAACCGGGGAGCTGTTTTTT. As protein: CASIRLAGGTGELFF.

This clone was seen only a few times. The V gene is TRBV9, the J gene TRBJ2-3; D call uncertain. The CDR3 covers 15 residues. CDR1 and CDR2 from the germline V gene are SGDLS and YYNGEE. Trimming took 4 bases from V and 0 from J, leaving 12 bases between them. The CDR3 nucleotides read TGTGCCAGCAGCCCCACACGAACCAGCACAGATACGCAGTATTTT. Translating gives CASSPTRTSTDTQYF.

The chain combines TRBV7-2 with TRBJ1-3; TRBD1 is a possible D gene (6 bases). CDR3 length: 14 residues. Between the trimmed V and J ends, which lost 5 bases and 4 bases, there was a span of 12 bases. Per germline, CDR1 SGHTA and CDR2 FQGNSA. The CDR3 nucleotides read TGTGCCAGCAGCCCAAAAGGGGGAGGAAACACCATATATTTT. Translation: CASSPKGGGNTIYF.

A single count supports this clone. The gene calls are TRBV6-5 and TRBJ2-7; tentatively, D is TRBD1 (6 bases). The CDR3 consists of 15 residues. The ends were cut back, 5 bases at V and 7 bases at J, with 21 bases in the middle. Germline assignment: CDR1 MNHEY and CDR2 SVGAGI. The CDR3 protein is CASSTPGTSDGEQYF. CDR3 coding DNA: TGTGCCAGCAGTACACCCGGGACATCCGACGGGGAGCAGTACTTC.

The V gene is TRBV6-5, the J gene TRBJ2-3; D remains ambiguous. Germline CDR1 reads MNHEY; CDR2 reads SVGAGI. V lost 2 bases to trimming and J lost 5 bases, with 14 bases between them. This CDR3 has 15 amino acids. CDR3 sequence: CASSYAPGPQDTQYF. CDR3 bases: TGTGCCAGCAGTTACGCTCCGGGTCCTCAAGATACGCAGTATTTT.

The chain employs TRBV19 and TRBJ2-5, with D perhaps matching TRBD1 (5 bases). In germline, CDR1 is LNHDA, CDR2 SQIVND (reference sequence). V was clipped by 5 bases and J by 5 bases, with 9 bases between them. CDR3 length equals 12 residues. CDR3 loop: CASSGARETQYF. DNA of the CDR3: TGTGCCAGTAGTGGGGCAAGGGAGACCCAGTACTTC.

This clone was detected only a few times. The J gene is TRBJ2-3, the V gene TRBV7-9; D possibly corresponds to TRBD2 (5 bases). Trimming took 5 bases from V and 4 from J, leaving 7 bases between them. The CDR3 totals 12 residues. The germline V gene encodes CDR1 SEHNR and CDR2 FQNEAQ (reference sequence). The CDR3 is CASSLEADTQYF. The CDR3 DNA is TGTGCCAGCAGCCTGGAGGCAGATACGCAGTATTTT.

The J gene is TRBJ1-6, the V gene TRBV5-4, with 9 bases that match TRBD1. Germline CDR1 reads SGHNT; CDR2 reads YYREEE (reference sequence). This CDR3 is 16 amino acids long. V trimming: 3 bases; J trimming: 7 bases; junction bases outside the gene matches: 8. The CDR3 loop reads CASSWDRDLSNSPLHF. CDR3 in DNA: TGTGCCAGCAGCTGGGACAGGGATCTATCCAATTCACCCCTCCACTTT.

The V gene is TRBV6-5, the J gene TRBJ1-1, with TRBD1 as a possible D gene (5 bases). Trimming took 4 bases from V and 3 from J, leaving 15 bases between them. Germline assignment: CDR1 MNHEY and CDR2 SVGAGI. This CDR3 comprises 15 residues. This CDR3 reads CASSSQQVVYTEAFF. The CDR3 nucleotides read TGTGCCAGCAGTTCCCAACAGGTGGTGTACACTGAAGCTTTCTTT.

The chain couples TRBV5-1 to TRBJ2-5; D is unclear. Trimming left V 4 bases short and J 2 bases short, with 3 bases between. Germline-derived CDR1 and CDR2 are SGHRS and YFSETQ. The CDR3 sequence is 11 residues long. CDR3 sequence (DNA): TGCGCCAGCAGCCAACAAGAGACCCAGTACTTC. This encodes CASSQQETQYF.

The chain joins TRBV7-9 to TRBJ2-1; TRBD2 aligns across 9 bases. V shed 1 base, J shed 9 bases, and the junction held 7 bases outside the gene matches. Germline CDR1 and CDR2: SEHNR and FQNEAQ (reference sequence). CDR3 size: 15 residues. The CDR3 DNA sequence: TGTGCCAGCAGCTTAGGCGGGGGGGGCTTGGGTGAGCAGTTCTTC. This gives the protein CASSLGGGGLGEQFF.

The chain joins TRBV6-5 to TRBJ1-2; 9 positions agree with TRBD1. Germline-derived CDR1 and CDR2 are MNHEY and SVGAGI. The CDR3 has 15 residues. The V gene end was trimmed by 6 bases and the J gene end by 5 bases; junction bases not matched to a gene: 10. The CDR3 DNA sequence: TGTGCCAGCAGCTTACAGGGGGCGGACCATTATGGCTACACCTTC. This encodes CASSLQGADHYGYTF.

The gene calls are TRBV10-3 and TRBJ1-6; D unclear. Trimming took off 3 bases at V and 13 bases at J, with 16 bases between the two ends. The CDR3 covers 14 residues. Germline V gene sequence: CDR1 ENHRY, CDR2 SYGVKD. This chain's CDR3 is CAISDEQKENPLHF. The CDR3 nucleotides are TGTGCCATCAGTGATGAACAGAAAGAAAATCCCCTCCACTTT.

The chain carries TRBV7-2 and TRBJ2-3, with a tentative D call TRBD2 (6 bases). The CDR3 is made up of 14 amino acids. The ends were cut back, 4 bases at V and 7 bases at J, with 15 bases in the middle. CDR1 is SGHTA and CDR2 is FQGNSA in the germline V gene. As DNA, the CDR3 is TGTGCCAGCAGCTCTGCCCGGGAGACTTATACGCAGTATTTT. Protein: CASSSARETYTQYF.

This clone was seen a handful of times. The chain joins TRBV7-8 to TRBJ1-1; D not certain. This CDR3 spans 14 amino acids. Germline V lookup: CDR1 SGHVS, CDR2 FQNEAQ. The germline V and J ends were trimmed by 5 bases and 1 base, with 11 bases remaining between them. The CDR3 bases are TGTGCCAGCAGCCGGACGCGGGGGAACACTGAAGCTTTCTTT. Protein product: CASSRTRGNTEAFF.

DNA for the CDR3: TGTGCCAGCAGCTTGAGGGAGGGCAGGGGGCATGGCTACACCTTC. The encoded protein is CASSLREGRGHGYTF. This chain connects TRBV5-4 to TRBJ1-2; 8 bases map to TRBD1. The V gene end was trimmed by 1 base and the J gene end by 6 bases; junction bases not matched to a gene: 8. Looked up from germline, CDR1 is SGHNT and CDR2 is YYREEE (reference sequence). The CDR3 covers 15 residues.

The chain recombines TRBV4-1 with TRBJ2-1; 7 bases align to TRBD1. J lost 10 bases, V lost 1 base, and 7 bases had no gene match. Germline loops: CDR1 MGHRA, CDR2 YSYEKL. This CDR3 comprises 14 residues. In nucleotides, the CDR3 is TGCGCCAGCAGCCAAGGCGGCAGGGGGAACGAGCAGTTCTTC. Encoded protein: CASSQGGRGNEQFF.